What follows describes a single T cell receptor beta chain. The sample comes from a study of cytomegalovirus exposure and HLA in healthy donors. This CDR3 spans 15 amino acids. The germline V gene encodes CDR1 ENHRY and CDR2 SYGVKD. V lost 6 bases and J lost 0, with 12 bases in between. Primers included in the PCR were 60 Vbeta and 13 Jbeta primers. The assay was immunoSEQ multiplex PCR, and TCRdb's table has in-frame clones only and misses some. The sample holds under 150,000 clones; nearly 85% are singletons and the top ten take roughly 1.2%. Material: PBMCs. The chain is built from TRBV10-3 and TRBJ1-3, with D possibly matching TRBD1 (6 bases). The sequence derives from a boy aged 10-17 years in good health and CMV-seronegative. CDR3 coding DNA: TGTGCCATCAGCTACGGACAGAACTCTGGAAACACCATATATTTT. The encoded protein is CAISYGQNSGNTIYF.